The T cell receptor (beta chain) described here comes from a study of blood T cell repertoires in COVID-19. Here immunoSEQ multiplex PCR was the method, and the copy in TCRdb shows in-frame clones only, minus some. This table holds around 70,000 clones, around 90% found once. Trimming cost V 0 bases and J 7 bases, with 16 bases left between them. Germline CDR1 reads LNHNV; CDR2 reads YYDKDF (reference sequence). The CDR3 totals 15 residues. The chain has TRBV15 and TRBJ2-7; TRBD2 might be the D (5 bases). The origin of this receptor is a man aged 50-60 years with acute or convalescent COVID-19. The sample comprised peripheral blood. The CDR3 nucleotides read TGTGCCACCAGCAGAGATAGGAGGATTGCTACTGAGCAGTACTTC. This codes for CATSRDRRIATEQYF.